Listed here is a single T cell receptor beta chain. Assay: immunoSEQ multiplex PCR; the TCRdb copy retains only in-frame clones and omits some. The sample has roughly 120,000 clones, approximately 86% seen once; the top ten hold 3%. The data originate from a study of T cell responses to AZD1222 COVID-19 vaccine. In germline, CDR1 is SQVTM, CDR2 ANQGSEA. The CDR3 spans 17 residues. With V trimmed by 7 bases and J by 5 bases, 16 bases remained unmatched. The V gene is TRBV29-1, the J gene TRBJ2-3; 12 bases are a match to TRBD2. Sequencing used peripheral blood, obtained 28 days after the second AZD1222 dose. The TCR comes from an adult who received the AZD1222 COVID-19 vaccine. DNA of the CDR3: TGCAGCGCCTTAGCTAGCGGGGGGGAGCAGTACATAGATACGCAGTATTTT. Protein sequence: CSALASGGEQYIDTQYF.